This TCR beta chain was identified in a study of regulatory T cells in long-lasting Graves disease. The V and J ends lost 7 bases and 1 base respectively, with 4 bases between them. CDR1 is MNHNS and CDR2 is SASEGT in the germline V gene. The length of the CDR3 is 11 residues. This sample's time point: persistent/refractory GD, antithyroid drugs over 5 years with positive TRAb. RNA isolated from PBMCs was used to make the TCR library. In its sample, this clonotype was seen a few times. The antigen remains unidentified. This could be a read error, since a much larger clone is one nucleotide away. Libraries of TCR beta came from iRepertoire HTBI primers plus Arm-PCR of CDR3 regions. Each CDR3 protein gets one entry after TCRdb re-called the multiplex PCR reads with MiXCR. The profile shows under 450,000 distinct CDR3 sequences, around 22% of them singletons. The study's findings and limits: Comparison showed that persistent patients shared more public clonotypes (roughly 2,500) than new patients (966).

The material was peripheral blood mononuclear cells (PBMCs), obtained when the disease was refractory, from a patient treated with antithyroid drugs. This receptor was taken from a female donor with Graves disease. J is TRBJ1-1 and V is TRBV6-1; D gene ambiguous. The CDR3 region is CASTANTEAFF. The CDR3 DNA follows: TGTGCCAGCACCGCGAACACTGAAGCTTTCTTT.